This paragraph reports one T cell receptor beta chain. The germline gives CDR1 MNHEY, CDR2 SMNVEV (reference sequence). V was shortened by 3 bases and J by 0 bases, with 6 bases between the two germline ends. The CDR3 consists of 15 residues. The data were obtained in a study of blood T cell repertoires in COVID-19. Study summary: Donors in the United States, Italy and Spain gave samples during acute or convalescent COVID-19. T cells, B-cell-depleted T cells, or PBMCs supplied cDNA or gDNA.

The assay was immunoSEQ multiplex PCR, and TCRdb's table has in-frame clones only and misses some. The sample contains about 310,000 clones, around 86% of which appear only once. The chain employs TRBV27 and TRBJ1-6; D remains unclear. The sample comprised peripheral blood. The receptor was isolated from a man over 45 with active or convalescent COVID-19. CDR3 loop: CASSFTVSYNSPLHF. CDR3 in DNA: TGTGCCAGCAGTTTCACGGTCTCCTATAATTCACCCCTCCACTTT.